This is a list of T cell receptor beta chains from one sample in a study of blood T cell repertoires in COVID-19. Sequencing was performed with immunoSEQ multiplex PCR; in TCRdb, only in-frame clones are kept and a portion is missing. This table holds fewer than 150,000 clones, under 80% found once. Sequenced sample: peripheral blood. The receptors were sampled from a man aged 45-60 years with acute or convalescent COVID-19. Both conserved end residues are part of each CDR3. D genes are given only for firm matches. Clone sizes are given selectively: once, few, many, or a class where the clone is expanded.

clone_size,j_call,cdr3_length,v_call,d_call,cdr3_nt,cdr3_aa
-,TRBJ1-1,19,TRBV18,-,TGTGCCAGCTCACCACCGAAATTCCGGGACATCCAGGACGACACTGAAGCTTTCTTT,CASSPPKFRDIQDDTEAFF
-,TRBJ2-7,16,TRBV5-1,TRBD2,TGCGCCAGCAGCCCGGAACTAGCGGGAGAGGTATACGAGCAGTACTTC,CASSPELAGEVYEQYF
once,TRBJ2-1,15,TRBV6-5,TRBD2,TGTGCCAGCAGTTACGACCTAGCGGGAGGGAATGAGCAGTTCTTC,CASSYDLAGGNEQFF
-,TRBJ2-3,13,TRBV11-1,-,TGTGCCAGCAGCTCTTACAGGGAGAATACGCAGTATTTT,CASSSYRENTQYF
-,TRBJ1-2,15,TRBV3-1/TRBV3-2,-,TGTGCCAGCAGCCAAGAAACCCGGTCTACCTATGGCTACACCTTC,CASSQETRSTYGYTF
-,TRBJ1-3,16,TRBV9,-,TGTGCCAGCAGCGTGCGCCCGTGGAGCTCTGGAAACACCATATATTTT,CASSVRPWSSGNTIYF
-,TRBJ1-2,11,TRBV6-2/TRBV6-3,-,TGTGCCAGCAGTGAGATCTATGGCTACACCTTC,CASSEIYGYTF
-,TRBJ2-5,12,TRBV6-6,TRBD1,TGTGCCAGCAGACAGGGGGGAGAGACCCAGTACTTC,CASRQGGETQYF
-,TRBJ2-1,18,TRBV7-6,TRBD2,TGTGCCAGCAGCCCGCATATAGCGGGAGGGACTGCATACAATGAGCAGTTCTTC,CASSPHIAGGTAYNEQFF
-,TRBJ2-2,16,TRBV13,TRBD1,TGTGCCAGCAGCCCCGGGACAGGTTCGGGCACCGGGGAGCTGTTTTTT,CASSPGTGSGTGELFF
-,TRBJ1-1,13,TRBV6-6,-,TGTGCCAGCAGTCCCCCAGGAGGTACTGAAGCTTTCTTT,CASSPPGGTEAFF
-,TRBJ2-3,15,TRBV5-1,-,TGCGCCAGCCAACGGGACTTTTATTCTCCAGATACGCAGTATTTT,CASQRDFYSPDTQYF
-,TRBJ2-1,14,TRBV7-3,TRBD2,TGTGCCAGCAGCTTACTAGCGGGAGTCGATGAGCAGTTCTTC,CASSLLAGVDEQFF
-,TRBJ2-7,13,TRBV7-2,-,TGTGCCAGCAGCTTAAACAGGGACTACGAGCAGTACTTC,CASSLNRDYEQYF
-,TRBJ2-7,13,TRBV12-3/TRBV12-4,TRBD1,TGTGCCGTGAAACGACAGGGGGATGGCGAGCAGTACTTC,CAVKRQGDGEQYF
-,TRBJ1-2,14,TRBV4-2,TRBD1,TGTGCCAGCAGCCAGTCGACAGGGTTCAATGGCTACACCTTC,CASSQSTGFNGYTF
-,TRBJ2-7,13,TRBV6-5,-,TGTGCCAGCAGTTACTCGGCGGGGTATGAGCAGTACTTC,CASSYSAGYEQYF
many,TRBJ2-1,15,TRBV6-4,TRBD2,TGTGCCAGCAGTGACTCTAGCGGGGGGGCCAATGAGCAGTTCTTC,CASSDSSGGANEQFF
once,TRBJ1-2,15,TRBV6-1,TRBD1,TGTGCCAGCAGTGAAGCGGGGACAGTTAACTATGGCTACACCTTC,CASSEAGTVNYGYTF
few,TRBJ1-2,14,TRBV2,TRBD1,TGTGCCAGCAGTGGGGACAGGGAGAGCTATGGCTACACCTTC,CASSGDRESYGYTF
-,TRBJ2-7,15,TRBV7-9,TRBD1,TGTGCCAGCAGCAGGGGACAGGGGGTCAGGTACGAGCAGTACTTC,CASSRGQGVRYEQYF
-,TRBJ1-6,19,TRBV19,-,TGTGCCAGTAGTATATCGACAGTGGACCTTTTCTCCTATAATTCACCCCTCCACTTT,CASSISTVDLFSYNSPLHF
-,TRBJ2-7,14,TRBV5-1,TRBD1,TGCGCCAGCAGTAGGGGGACAGGGGGCGGCGAGCAGTACTTC,CASSRGTGGGEQYF
-,TRBJ1-4,16,TRBV7-9,-,TGTGCCAGCAGCTCCGCGGCAGGGAGGTCGATTGAAAAACTGTTTTTT,CASSSAAGRSIEKLFF
few,TRBJ1-3,14,TRBV20-1,-,TGCAGTGCTAGTTCTCGGGGTACCGGAAACACCATATATTTT,CSASSRGTGNTIYF
-,TRBJ1-4,15,TRBV19,-,TGTGCCAGTAGTATAGGAACAGCAACTAATGAAAAACTGTTTTTT,CASSIGTATNEKLFF
-,TRBJ1-2,13,TRBV27,-,TGTGCCAGCAGTTATAGGGGCCACTATGGCTACACCTTC,CASSYRGHYGYTF
-,TRBJ2-3,15,TRBV4-1,-,TGCGCCAGCAGCCAAGAGAGGCGACCCACAGATACGCAGTATTTT,CASSQERRPTDTQYF
-,TRBJ2-5,18,TRBV3-1/TRBV3-2,TRBD2,TGTGCCAGCAGTCCCCTATCCGGAGTAGCGGGGGGCAGGGAGACCCAGTACTTC,CASSPLSGVAGGRETQYF
-,TRBJ1-4,14,TRBV6-5,TRBD1,TGTGCCAGCAGTTTGGGACAGGGGAAAGAAAAACTGTTTTTT,CASSLGQGKEKLFF
-,TRBJ1-5,13,TRBV10-2,-,TGCGCCAGCAGTGCAGGGCTCGGGCAGCCCCAGCATTTT,CASSAGLGQPQHF
-,TRBJ1-1,17,TRBV7-8,-,TGTGCCAGCAGCCCCATTAGCCTAGGACACCCCGACACTGAAGCTTTCTTT,CASSPISLGHPDTEAFF
-,TRBJ1-6,15,TRBV28,-,TGTGCCAGCAGTTGGACCCGGGGGGATAATTCACCCCTCCACTTT,CASSWTRGDNSPLHF
-,TRBJ2-3,14,TRBV9,-,TGTGCCAGCAGCGTAGAGGGGAGCACAGATACGCAGTATTTT,CASSVEGSTDTQYF
-,TRBJ1-6,18,TRBV4-1,TRBD1,TGCGCCAGCAGCCAAGAGACAGGGGGCTTTGGGAACAATTCACCCCTCCACTTT,CASSQETGGFGNNSPLHF
medium-sized,TRBJ1-2,17,TRBV24-1,TRBD1,TGTGCCACCAGTGATCCCGAGACAGGGGGAGTTATAGATGGCTACACCTTC,CATSDPETGGVIDGYTF
-,TRBJ2-3,16,TRBV7-6,TRBD2,TGTGCCAGCAGCCCAAGGACTAGCGGGGGTGGAGATACGCAGTATTTT,CASSPRTSGGGDTQYF
-,TRBJ1-1,14,TRBV5-1,TRBD1,TGCGCCAGCAGCTACGACAGGGGAGGGACTGAAGCTTTCTTT,CASSYDRGGTEAFF
-,TRBJ1-1,11,TRBV29-1,-,TGCAGCGTTGAGGGTCGGGGTAGAGCTTTCTTT,CSVEGRGRAFF
-,TRBJ2-7,14,TRBV13,-,TGTGCCAGCAGGCTAGCCCAGGGGTCCTACGAGCAGTACTTC,CASRLAQGSYEQYF
-,TRBJ1-5,17,TRBV18,TRBD1,TGTGCCAGCTCAAGTCTGGGGACAGGGTCACGCAATCAGCCCCAGCATTTT,CASSSLGTGSRNQPQHF
-,TRBJ1-3,14,TRBV2,-,TGTGCCAGCAGTGCACAGGGCTCTGGAAACACCATATATTTT,CASSAQGSGNTIYF
-,TRBJ1-2,15,TRBV5-8,-,TGTGCCAGCAGCTTGGTTTCTGGGGGCAACTATGGCTACACCTTC,CASSLVSGGNYGYTF
-,TRBJ2-3,14,TRBV2,TRBD2,TGTGCCAGCCGGACTAGCGGGATCACAGATACGCAGTATTTT,CASRTSGITDTQYF
-,TRBJ2-3,15,TRBV29-1,TRBD1,TGCAGCGTTGAAGGAGGGACAGGGTTAACAGATACGCAGTATTTT,CSVEGGTGLTDTQYF
-,TRBJ1-6,15,TRBV14,TRBD1,TGTGCCAGCAGCCAAGTTGGACAGGGTCCTTCACCCCTCCACTTT,CASSQVGQGPSPLHF
-,TRBJ1-2,18,TRBV10-1,TRBD1,TGCGCCAGCAGTGAGTCGGTAAACCTCGGGACAGGGTACTCTGGCTACACCTTC,CASSESVNLGTGYSGYTF
-,TRBJ2-5,14,TRBV4-1,-,TGCGCCAGCAGCCAGAGGGGGAATCAAGAGACCCAGTACTTC,CASSQRGNQETQYF
-,TRBJ1-2,14,TRBV11-2,-,TGTGCCAGCAGCTTAGATCGTGGGACAAGTGGCTACACCTTC,CASSLDRGTSGYTF
-,TRBJ1-5,15,TRBV5-1,-,TGCGCCAGCAGCTTGGCCCCCTCTAGCAATCAGCCCCAGCATTTT,CASSLAPSSNQPQHF
-,TRBJ1-4,15,TRBV11-2,-,TGTGCCAGCAGCAAAGAGGGCCTGGATAATGAAAAACTGTTTTTT,CASSKEGLDNEKLFF
-,TRBJ2-1,16,TRBV24-1,TRBD1,TGTGCCACCAGTGATCCCGGGGACAGGGGGTACAATGAGCAGTTCTTC,CATSDPGDRGYNEQFF